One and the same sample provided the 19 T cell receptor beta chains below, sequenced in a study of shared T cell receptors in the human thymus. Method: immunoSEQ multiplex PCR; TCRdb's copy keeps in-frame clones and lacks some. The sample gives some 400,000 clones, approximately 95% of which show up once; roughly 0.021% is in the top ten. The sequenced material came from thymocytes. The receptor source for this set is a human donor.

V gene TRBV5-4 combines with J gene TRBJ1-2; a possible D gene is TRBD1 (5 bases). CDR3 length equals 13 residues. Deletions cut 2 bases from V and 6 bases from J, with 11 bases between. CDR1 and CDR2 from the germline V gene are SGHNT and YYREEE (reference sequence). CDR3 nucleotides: TGTGCCAGCAGCTTTTCAGGGACGGATGGCTACACCTTC. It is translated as CASSFSGTDGYTF. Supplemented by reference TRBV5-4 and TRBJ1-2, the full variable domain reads ETGVTQSPTHLIKTRGQQVTLRCSSQSGHNTVSWYQQALGQGPQFIFQYYREEENGRGNFPPRFSGLQFPNYSSELNVNALELDDSALYLCASSFSGTDGYTFGSGTRLTVV.

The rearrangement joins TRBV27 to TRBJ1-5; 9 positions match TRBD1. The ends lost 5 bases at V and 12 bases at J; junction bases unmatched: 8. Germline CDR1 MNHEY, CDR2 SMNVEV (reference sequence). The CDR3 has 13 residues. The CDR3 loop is CASSQSPTGGQHF. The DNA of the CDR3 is TGTGCCAGCAGTCAATCCCCGACAGGGGGCCAGCATTTT.

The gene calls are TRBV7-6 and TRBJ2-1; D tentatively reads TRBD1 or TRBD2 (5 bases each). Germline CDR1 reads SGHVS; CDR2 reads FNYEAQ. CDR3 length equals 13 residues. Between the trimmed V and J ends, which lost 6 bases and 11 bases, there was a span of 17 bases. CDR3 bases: TGTGCCAGCAGAAGGGACCAGAGAGATCAGCAGTTCTTC. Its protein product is CASRRDQRDQQFF. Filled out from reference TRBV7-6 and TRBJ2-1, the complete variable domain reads GAGVSQSPRYKVTKRGQDVALRCDPISGHVSLYWYRQALGQGPEFLTYFNYEAQQDKSGLPNDRFSAERPEGSISTLTIQRTEQRDSAMYRCASRRDQRDQQFFGPGTRLTVL.

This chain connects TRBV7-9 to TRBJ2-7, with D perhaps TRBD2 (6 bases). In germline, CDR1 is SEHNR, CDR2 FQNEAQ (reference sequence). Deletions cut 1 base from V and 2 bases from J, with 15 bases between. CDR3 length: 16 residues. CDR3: CASSLVVPGETYEQYF. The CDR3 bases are TGTGCCAGCAGCTTAGTAGTTCCGGGGGAGACCTACGAGCAGTACTTC.

The CDR3 DNA reads as TGTGCCAGCAGTTTTCCTCCGACAGAGAATATAGCTAACTATGGCTACACCTTC. Protein sequence: CASSFPPTENIANYGYTF. The V gene is TRBV28, the J gene TRBJ1-2, with a possible D match to TRBD1 (5 bases). V lost 3 bases and J 0 bases, leaving 20 bases between the germline ends. The length of the CDR3 is 18 residues. CDR1 is MDHEN and CDR2 is SYDVKM in the germline V gene.

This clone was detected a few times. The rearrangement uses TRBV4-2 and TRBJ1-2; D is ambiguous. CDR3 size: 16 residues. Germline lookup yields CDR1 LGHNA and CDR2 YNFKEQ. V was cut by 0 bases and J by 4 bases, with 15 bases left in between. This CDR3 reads CASSQDLCLGIYGYTF. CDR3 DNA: TGTGCCAGCAGCCAAGATCTTTGCCTGGGGATCTATGGCTACACCTTC.

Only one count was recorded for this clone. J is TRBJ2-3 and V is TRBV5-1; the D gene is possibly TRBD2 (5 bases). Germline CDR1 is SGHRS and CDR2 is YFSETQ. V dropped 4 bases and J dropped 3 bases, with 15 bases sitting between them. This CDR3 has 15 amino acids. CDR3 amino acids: CASSNLAPGTDTQYF. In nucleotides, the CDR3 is TGCGCCAGCAGCAACTTAGCGCCTGGGACAGATACGCAGTATTTT.

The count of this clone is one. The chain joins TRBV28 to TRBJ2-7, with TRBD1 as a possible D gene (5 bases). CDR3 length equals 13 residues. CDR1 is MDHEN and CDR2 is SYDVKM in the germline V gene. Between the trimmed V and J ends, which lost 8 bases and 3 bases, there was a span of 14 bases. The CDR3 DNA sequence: TGTGCCAGCGCTACTACAGGAAACTACGAGCAGTACTTC. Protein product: CASATTGNYEQYF.

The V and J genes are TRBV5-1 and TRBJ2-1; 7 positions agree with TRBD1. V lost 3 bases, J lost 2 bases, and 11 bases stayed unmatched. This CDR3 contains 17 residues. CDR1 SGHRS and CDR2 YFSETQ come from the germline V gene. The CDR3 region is CASSSNTGAPPYNEQFF. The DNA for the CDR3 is TGCGCCAGCAGCTCAAACACAGGGGCGCCCCCCTACAATGAGCAGTTCTTC.

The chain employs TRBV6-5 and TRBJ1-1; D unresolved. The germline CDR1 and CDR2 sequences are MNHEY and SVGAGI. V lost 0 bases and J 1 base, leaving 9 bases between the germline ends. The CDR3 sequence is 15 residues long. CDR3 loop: CASSYSAVKNTEAFF. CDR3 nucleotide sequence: TGTGCCAGCAGTTACTCGGCGGTTAAGAACACTGAAGCTTTCTTT.

CDR3 protein: CASSPLRTGGYTF. DNA of the CDR3: TGTGCCAGCAGCCCTCTCAGGACAGGCGGCTACACCTTC. The rearrangement joins TRBV21-1 to TRBJ1-2; TRBD1, as called in the table, went unchecked against the DNA. TRBV21-1 is flagged as a pseudogene. The CDR3 is 13 amino acids.

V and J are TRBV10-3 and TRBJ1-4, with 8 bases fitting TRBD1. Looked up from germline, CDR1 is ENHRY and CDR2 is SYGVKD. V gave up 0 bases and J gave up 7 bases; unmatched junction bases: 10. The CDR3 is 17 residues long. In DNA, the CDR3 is TGTGCCATCAGTGAGTCGGTTCGGGACAGGCCTCTTGAAAAACTGTTTTTT. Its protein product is CAISESVRDRPLEKLFF.

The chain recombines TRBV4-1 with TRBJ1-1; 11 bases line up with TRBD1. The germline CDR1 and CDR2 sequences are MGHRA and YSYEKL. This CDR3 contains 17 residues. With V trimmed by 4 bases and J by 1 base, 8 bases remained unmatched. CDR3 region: CASSLPGQGASNTEAFF. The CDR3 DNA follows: TGCGCCAGCAGCCTTCCTGGACAGGGGGCCTCGAACACTGAAGCTTTCTTT.

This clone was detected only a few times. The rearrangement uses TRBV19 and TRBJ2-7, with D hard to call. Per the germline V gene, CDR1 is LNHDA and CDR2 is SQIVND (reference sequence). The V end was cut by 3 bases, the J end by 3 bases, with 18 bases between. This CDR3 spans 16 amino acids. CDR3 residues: CASSIKDVSQRYEQYF. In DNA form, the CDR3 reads TGTGCCAGTAGTATTAAGGACGTCTCTCAACGCTACGAGCAGTACTTC.

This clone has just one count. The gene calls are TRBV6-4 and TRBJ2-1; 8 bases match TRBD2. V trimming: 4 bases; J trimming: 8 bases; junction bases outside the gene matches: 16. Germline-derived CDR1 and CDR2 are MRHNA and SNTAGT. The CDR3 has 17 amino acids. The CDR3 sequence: CASSAERGTSGRDEQFF. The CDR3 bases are TGTGCCAGCAGTGCCGAAAGAGGGACTAGTGGGCGGGATGAGCAGTTCTTC.

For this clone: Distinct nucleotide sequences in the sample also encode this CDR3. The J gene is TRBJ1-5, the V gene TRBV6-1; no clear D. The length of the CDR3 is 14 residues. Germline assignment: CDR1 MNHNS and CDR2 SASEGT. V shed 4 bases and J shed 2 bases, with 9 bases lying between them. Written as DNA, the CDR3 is TGTGCCAGCAGTGGCCCTAGGGGCAATCAGCCCCAGCATTTT. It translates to CASSGPRGNQPQHF.

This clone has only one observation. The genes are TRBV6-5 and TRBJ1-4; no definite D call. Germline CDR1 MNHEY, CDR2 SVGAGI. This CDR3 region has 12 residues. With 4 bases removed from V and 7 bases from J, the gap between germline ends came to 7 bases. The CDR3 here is CASSSRAEKLFF. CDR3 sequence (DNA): TGTGCCAGCAGTTCCCGAGCTGAAAAACTGTTTTTT.

Written as DNA, the CDR3 is TGCGCCAGCAGCGAGAAGTTTACTGATCACAGGGGGCGCGTGGCTAGCGGGAGGAGAAATGAGCAGTTCTTC. Its protein is CASSEKFTDHRGRVASGRRNEQFF. The V gene is TRBV5-1, the J gene TRBJ2-1, with 11 nucleotides matching TRBD2. The junction had 34 bases not matched to a gene; V was cut back by 4 bases and J by 7 bases. The CDR3 runs 24 residues. Germline V gene sequence: CDR1 SGHRS, CDR2 YFSETQ.

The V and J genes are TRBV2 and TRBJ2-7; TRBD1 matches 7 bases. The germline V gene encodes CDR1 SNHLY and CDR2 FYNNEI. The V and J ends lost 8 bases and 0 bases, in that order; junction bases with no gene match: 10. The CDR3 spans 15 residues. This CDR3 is CASFTYRDSSYEQYF. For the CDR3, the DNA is TGTGCCAGCTTTACATACCGGGACAGCTCCTACGAGCAGTACTTC.